This T cell receptor beta chain is drawn from a study of blood T cell repertoires in COVID-19. In the authors' methods: From reference gene primer amplification, estimates of nucleated cell counts were derived. This table comes from immunoSEQ multiplex PCR, and its TCRdb copy is limited to in-frame clones, with some not included. V and J calls and clone size are those listed in that table; D and trimming were worked out from the DNA. The sample includes about 120,000 clones, 82% of them seen just once. Material for sequencing was peripheral blood. The source is a woman aged 65 to 85 with acute or convalescent COVID-19.

For the CDR3, the DNA is TGTGCCAGCAGGGAATCGACAGGGGGTGGGTTCACTGAAGCTTTCTTT. Translating gives CASRESTGGGFTEAFF. The chain couples TRBV6-6 to TRBJ1-1; 9 nucleotides line up with TRBD1. Per germline, CDR1 MNHNY and CDR2 SVGAGI (reference sequence). V shed 6 bases and J 4 bases; nucleotides not matched to a gene: 12. This CDR3 is built from 16 residues.